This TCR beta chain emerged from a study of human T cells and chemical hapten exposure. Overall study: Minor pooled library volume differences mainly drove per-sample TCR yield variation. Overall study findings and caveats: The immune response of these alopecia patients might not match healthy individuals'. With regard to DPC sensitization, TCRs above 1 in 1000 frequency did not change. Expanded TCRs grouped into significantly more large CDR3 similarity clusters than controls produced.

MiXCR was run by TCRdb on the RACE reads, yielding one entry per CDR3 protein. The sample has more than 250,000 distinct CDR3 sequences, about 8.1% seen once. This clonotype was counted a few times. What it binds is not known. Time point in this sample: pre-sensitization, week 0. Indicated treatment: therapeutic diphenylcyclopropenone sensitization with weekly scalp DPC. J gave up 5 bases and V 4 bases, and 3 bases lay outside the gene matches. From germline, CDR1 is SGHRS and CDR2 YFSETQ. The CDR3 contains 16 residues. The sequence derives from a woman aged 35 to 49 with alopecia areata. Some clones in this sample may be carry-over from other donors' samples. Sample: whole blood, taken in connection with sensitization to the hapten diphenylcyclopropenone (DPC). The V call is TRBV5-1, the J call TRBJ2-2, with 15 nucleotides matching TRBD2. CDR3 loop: CASSPGTSGRTGELFF. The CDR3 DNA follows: TGCGCCAGCAGCCCGGGGACTAGCGGGAGGACCGGGGAGCTGTTTTTT.